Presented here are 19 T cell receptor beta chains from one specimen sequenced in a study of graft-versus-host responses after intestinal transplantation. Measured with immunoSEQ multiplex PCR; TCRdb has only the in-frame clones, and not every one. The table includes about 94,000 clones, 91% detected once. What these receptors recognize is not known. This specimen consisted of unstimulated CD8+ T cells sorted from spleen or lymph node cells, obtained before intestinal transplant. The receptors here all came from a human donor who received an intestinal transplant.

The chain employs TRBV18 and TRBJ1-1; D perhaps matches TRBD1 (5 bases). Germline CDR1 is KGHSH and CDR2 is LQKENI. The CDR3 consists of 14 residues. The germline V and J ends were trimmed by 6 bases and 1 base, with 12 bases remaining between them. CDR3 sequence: CASSLTEPNTEAFF. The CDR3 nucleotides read TGTGCCAGCTCCCTGACAGAGCCGAACACTGAAGCTTTCTTT.

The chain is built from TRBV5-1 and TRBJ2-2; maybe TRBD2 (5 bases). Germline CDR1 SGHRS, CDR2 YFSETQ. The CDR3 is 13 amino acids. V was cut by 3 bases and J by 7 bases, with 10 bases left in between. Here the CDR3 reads CASSWEGGGELFF. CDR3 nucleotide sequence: TGCGCCAGCAGCTGGGAAGGAGGCGGGGAGCTGTTTTTT.

CDR3 loop: CASTPTPDRGDEQYF. The CDR3 nucleotides read TGTGCCAGCACCCCTACCCCAGACAGGGGTGACGAGCAGTACTTC. V gene TRBV5-4 combines with J gene TRBJ2-7; 8 nucleotides line up with TRBD1. Per germline, CDR1 SGHNT and CDR2 YYREEE (reference sequence). The J segment lost 5 bases and the V segment lost 6 bases, leaving 13 bases of the junction unmatched. The CDR3 length is 15 residues.

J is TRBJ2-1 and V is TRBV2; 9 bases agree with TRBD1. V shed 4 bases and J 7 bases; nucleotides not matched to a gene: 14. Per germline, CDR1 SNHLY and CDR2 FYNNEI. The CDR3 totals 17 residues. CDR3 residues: CASSARRRDRVCNEQFF. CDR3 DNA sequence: TGTGCCAGCAGTGCCAGGCGCCGGGACAGGGTATGTAATGAGCAGTTCTTC.

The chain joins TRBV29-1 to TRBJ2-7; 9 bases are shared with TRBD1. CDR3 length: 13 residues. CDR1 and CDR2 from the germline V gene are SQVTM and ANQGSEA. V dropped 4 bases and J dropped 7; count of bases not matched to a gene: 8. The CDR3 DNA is TGCAGCGTTGTAGGAGACAGGGGGGAAGAGCAGTACTTC. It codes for CSVVGDRGEEQYF.

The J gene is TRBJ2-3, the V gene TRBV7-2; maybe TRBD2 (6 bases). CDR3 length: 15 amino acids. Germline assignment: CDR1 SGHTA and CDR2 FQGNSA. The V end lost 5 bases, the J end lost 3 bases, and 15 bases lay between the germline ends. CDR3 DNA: TGTGCCAGCAGCCCCGGACCCCGGGGGACAGATACGCAGTATTTT. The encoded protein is CASSPGPRGTDTQYF. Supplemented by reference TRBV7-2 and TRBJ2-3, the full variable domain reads GAGVSQSPSNKVTEKGKDVELRCDPISGHTALYWYRQSLGQGLEFLIYFQGNSAPDKSGLPSDRFSAERTGGSVSTLTIQRTQQEDSAVYLCASSPGPRGTDTQYFGPGTRLTVL.

CDR3 sequence reads: CASSLQGHTEAFF. The CDR3 nucleotides read TGTGCCAGCAGCTTACAGGGCCACACTGAAGCTTTCTTT. This chain joins TRBV5-4 and TRBJ1-1; TRBD1 might be the D (6 bases). V was clipped by 2 bases and J by 3 bases, with 8 bases between them. Germline assignment: CDR1 SGHNT and CDR2 YYREEE (reference sequence). This CDR3 is 13 amino acids long.

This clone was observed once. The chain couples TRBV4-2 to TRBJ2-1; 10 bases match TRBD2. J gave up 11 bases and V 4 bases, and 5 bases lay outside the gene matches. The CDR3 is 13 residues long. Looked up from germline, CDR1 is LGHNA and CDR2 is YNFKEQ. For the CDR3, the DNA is TGTGCCAGCAGCCCTGGACTAGCGGCCAAGCAGTTCTTC. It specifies CASSPGLAAKQFF.

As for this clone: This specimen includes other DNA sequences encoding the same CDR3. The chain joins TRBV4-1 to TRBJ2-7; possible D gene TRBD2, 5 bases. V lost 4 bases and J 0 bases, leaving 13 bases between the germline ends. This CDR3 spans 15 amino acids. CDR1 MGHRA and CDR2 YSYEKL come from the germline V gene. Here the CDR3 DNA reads TGCGCCAGCAGCCCTCGGGGTGGTGGCTCCTACGAGCAGTACTTC. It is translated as CASSPRGGGSYEQYF.

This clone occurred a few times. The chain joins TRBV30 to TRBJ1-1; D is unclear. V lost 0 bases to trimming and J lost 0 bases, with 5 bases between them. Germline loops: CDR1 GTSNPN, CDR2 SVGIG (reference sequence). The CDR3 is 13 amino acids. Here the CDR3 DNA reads TGTGCCTGGAGTGTAATCATGAACACTGAAGCTTTCTTT. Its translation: CAWSVIMNTEAFF.

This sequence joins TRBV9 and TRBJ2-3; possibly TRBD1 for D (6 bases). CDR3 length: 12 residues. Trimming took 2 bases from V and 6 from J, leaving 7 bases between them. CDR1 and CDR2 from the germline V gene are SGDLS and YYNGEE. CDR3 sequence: CASSVRGDTQYF. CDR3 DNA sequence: TGTGCCAGCAGCGTGAGGGGGGATACGCAGTATTTT.

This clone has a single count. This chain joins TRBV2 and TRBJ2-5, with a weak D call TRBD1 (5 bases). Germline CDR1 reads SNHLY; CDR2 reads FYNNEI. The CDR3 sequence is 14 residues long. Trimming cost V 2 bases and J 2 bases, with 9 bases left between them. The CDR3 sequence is CASSEIRAQETQYF. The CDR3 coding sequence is TGTGCCAGCAGTGAAATCAGGGCTCAAGAGACCCAGTACTTC. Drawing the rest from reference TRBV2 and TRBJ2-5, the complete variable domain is EPEVTQTPSHQVTQMGQEVILRCVPISNHLYFYWYRQILGQKVEFLVSFYNNEISEKSEIFDDQFSVERPDGSNFTLKIRSTKLEDSAMYFCASSEIRAQETQYFGPGTRLLVL.

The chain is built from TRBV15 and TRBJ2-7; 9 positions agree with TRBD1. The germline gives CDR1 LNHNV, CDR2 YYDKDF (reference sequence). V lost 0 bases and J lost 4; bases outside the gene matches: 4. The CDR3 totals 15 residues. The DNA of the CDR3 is TGTGCCACCAGCAGAGATCTAGGGACAGGGTACGAGCAGTACTTC. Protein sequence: CATSRDLGTGYEQYF.

The DNA of the CDR3 is TGTGCCTGGAGTCTCGGGGATACCTACGAGCAGTACTTC. This encodes CAWSLGDTYEQYF. The chain is built from TRBV30 and TRBJ2-7; D is possibly TRBD2 (5 bases). The CDR3 length is 13 residues. The germline V gene has CDR1 GTSNPN and CDR2 SVGIG (reference sequence). V was shortened by 2 bases and J by 2 bases, with 10 bases between the two germline ends.

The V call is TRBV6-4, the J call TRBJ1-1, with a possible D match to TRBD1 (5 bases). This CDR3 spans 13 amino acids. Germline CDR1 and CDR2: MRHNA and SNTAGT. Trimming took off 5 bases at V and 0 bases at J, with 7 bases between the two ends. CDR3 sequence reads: CASSQGMNTEAFF. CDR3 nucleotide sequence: TGTGCCAGCAGTCAGGGCATGAACACTGAAGCTTTCTTT.

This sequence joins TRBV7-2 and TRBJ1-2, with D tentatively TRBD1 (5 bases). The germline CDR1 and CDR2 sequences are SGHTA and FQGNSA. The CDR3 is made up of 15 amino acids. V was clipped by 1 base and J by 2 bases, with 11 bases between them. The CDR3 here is CASSLVSGVNYGYTF. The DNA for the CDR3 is TGTGCCAGCAGCTTAGTCTCGGGGGTAAACTATGGCTACACCTTC.

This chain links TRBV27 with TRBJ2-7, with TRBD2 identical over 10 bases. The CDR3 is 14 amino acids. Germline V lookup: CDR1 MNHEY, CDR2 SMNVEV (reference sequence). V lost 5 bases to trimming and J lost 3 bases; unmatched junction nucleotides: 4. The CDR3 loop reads CASSLSGGIYEQYF. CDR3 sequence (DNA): TGTGCCAGCAGTCTTAGCGGGGGGATCTACGAGCAGTACTTC.

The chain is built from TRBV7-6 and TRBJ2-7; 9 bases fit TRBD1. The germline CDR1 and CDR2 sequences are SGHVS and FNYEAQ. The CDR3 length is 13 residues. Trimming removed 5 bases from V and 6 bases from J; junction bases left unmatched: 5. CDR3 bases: TGTGCCAGCAGCCCCACAGGGGGCGGCGAGCAGTACTTC. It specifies CASSPTGGGEQYF.

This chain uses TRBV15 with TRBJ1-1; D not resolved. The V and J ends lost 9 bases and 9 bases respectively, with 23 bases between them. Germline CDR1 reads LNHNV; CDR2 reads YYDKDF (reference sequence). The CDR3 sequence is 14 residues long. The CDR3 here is CATHAVPGRRKAFF. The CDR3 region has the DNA TGTGCCACTCACGCCGTACCCGGTCGGAGGAAAGCTTTCTTT.